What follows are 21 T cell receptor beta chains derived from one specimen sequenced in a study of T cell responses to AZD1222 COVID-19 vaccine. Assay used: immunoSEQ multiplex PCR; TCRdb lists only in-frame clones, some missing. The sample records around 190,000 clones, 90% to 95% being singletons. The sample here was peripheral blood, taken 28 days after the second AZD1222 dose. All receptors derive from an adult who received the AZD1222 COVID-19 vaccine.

CDR3 in DNA: TGTGCCAGCAGCTTAGGCGGACAGGGGCGGACTGAAGCTTTCTTT. Translation gives CASSLGGQGRTEAFF. This sequence joins TRBV7-9 and TRBJ1-1; 9 bases are shared with TRBD1. CDR1 and CDR2 from the germline V gene are SEHNR and FQNEAQ (reference sequence). The CDR3 contains 15 residues. Trimming at V came to 1 base and at J to 5 bases, leaving 5 bases not matched to a gene.

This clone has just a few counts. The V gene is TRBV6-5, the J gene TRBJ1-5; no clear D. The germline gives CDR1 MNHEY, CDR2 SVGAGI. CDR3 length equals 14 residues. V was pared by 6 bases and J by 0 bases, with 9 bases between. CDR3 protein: CASSEINSNQPQHF. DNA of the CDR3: TGTGCCAGCAGCGAGATTAATAGCAATCAGCCCCAGCATTTT.

As DNA, the CDR3 is TGTGCCAGCAGTAAGGACAGGGACTACGAGCAGTACTTC. This sequence encodes CASSKDRDYEQYF. The J gene is TRBJ2-7, the V gene TRBV12-3 or TRBV12-4, with 8 bases aligning to TRBD1. This CDR3 is built from 13 residues. J was trimmed by 3 bases and V by 5 bases; bases with no gene match: 3.

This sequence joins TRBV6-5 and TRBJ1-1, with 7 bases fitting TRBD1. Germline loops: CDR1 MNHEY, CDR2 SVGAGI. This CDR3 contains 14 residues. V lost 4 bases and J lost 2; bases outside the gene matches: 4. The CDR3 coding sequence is TGTGCCAGCAGTTCAGACAGGGTCAACACTGAAGCTTTCTTT. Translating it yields CASSSDRVNTEAFF.

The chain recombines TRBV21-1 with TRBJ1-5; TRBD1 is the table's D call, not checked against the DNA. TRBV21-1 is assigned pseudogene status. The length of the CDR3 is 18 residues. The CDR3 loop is CASSKALGQGASNQPQHF. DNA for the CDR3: TGTGCCAGCAGCAAAGCTCTGGGACAGGGGGCGAGCAATCAGCCCCAGCATTTT.

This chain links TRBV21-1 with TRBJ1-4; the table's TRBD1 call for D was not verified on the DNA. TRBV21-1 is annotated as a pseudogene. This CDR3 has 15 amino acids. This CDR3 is CASSKFGGISEKLFF. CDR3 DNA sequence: TGTGCCAGCAGCAAATTTGGGGGCATCAGTGAAAAACTGTTTTTT.

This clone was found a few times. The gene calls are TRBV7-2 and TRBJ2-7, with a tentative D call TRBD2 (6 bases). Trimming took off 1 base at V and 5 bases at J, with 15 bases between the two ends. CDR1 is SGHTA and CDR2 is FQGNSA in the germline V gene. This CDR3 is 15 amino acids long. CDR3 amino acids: CASSLELLAAHEQYF. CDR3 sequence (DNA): TGTGCCAGCAGCTTAGAGTTGTTAGCGGCTCACGAGCAGTACTTC.

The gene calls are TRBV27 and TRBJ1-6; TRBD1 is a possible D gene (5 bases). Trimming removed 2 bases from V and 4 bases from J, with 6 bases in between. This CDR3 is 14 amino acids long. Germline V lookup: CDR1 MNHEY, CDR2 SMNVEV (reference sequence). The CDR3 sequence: CASSLRGYNSPLHF. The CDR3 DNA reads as TGTGCCAGCAGTTTAAGGGGTTATAATTCACCCCTCCACTTT.

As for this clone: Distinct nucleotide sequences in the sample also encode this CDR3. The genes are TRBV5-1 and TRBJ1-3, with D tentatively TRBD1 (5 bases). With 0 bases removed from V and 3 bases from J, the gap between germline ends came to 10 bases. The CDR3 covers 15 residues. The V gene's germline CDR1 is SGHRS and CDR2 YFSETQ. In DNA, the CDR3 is TGCGCCAGCAGCTTGGGAGGGGCCAGTGGAAACACCATATATTTT. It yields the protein CASSLGGASGNTIYF. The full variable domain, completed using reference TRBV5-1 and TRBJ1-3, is KAGVTQTPRYLIKTRGQQVTLSCSPISGHRSVSWYQQTPGQGLQFLFEYFSETQRNKGNFPGRFSGRQFSNSRSEMNVSTLELGDSALYLCASSLGGASGNTIYFGEGSWLTVV.

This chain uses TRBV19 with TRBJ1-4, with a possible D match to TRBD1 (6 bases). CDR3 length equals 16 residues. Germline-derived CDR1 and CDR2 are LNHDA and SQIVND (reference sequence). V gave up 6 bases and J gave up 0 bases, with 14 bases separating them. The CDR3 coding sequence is TGTGCCAGTAGCAAGAGGGGGGACGCAACTAATGAAAAACTGTTTTTT. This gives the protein CASSKRGDATNEKLFF.

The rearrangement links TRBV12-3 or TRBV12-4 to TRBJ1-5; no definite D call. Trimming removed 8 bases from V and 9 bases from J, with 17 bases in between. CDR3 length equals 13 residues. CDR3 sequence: CASATGRTGPQHF. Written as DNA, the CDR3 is TGTGCCAGCGCTACTGGACGGACTGGGCCCCAGCATTTT.

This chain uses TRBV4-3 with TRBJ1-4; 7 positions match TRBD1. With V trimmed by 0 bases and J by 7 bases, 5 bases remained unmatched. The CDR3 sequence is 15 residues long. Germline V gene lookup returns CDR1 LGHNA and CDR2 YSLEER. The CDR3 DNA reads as TGCGCCAGCAGCCAAGATAGAGGGGGCGGTGAAAAACTGTTTTTT. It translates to CASSQDRGGGEKLFF.

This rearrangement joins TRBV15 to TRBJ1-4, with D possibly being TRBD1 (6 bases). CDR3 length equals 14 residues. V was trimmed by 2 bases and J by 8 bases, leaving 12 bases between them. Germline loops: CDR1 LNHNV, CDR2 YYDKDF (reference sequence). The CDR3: CATSRQGRREKLFF. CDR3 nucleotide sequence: TGTGCCACCAGCAGACAGGGGCGGAGGGAAAAACTGTTTTTT.

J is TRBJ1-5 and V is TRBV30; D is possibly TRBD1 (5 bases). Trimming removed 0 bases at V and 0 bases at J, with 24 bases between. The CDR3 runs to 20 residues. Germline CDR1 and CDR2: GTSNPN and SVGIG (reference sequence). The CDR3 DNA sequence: TGTGCCTGGAGTGTACTCCGCCTTGACAGACCACTTGATAGCAATCAGCCCCAGCATTTT. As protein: CAWSVLRLDRPLDSNQPQHF.

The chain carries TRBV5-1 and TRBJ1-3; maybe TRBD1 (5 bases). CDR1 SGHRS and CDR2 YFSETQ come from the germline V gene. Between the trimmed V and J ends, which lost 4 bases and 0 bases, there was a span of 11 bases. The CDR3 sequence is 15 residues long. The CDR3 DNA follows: TGCGCCAGCAGCCCGCGGGGGGACTCTGGAAACACCATATATTTT. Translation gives CASSPRGDSGNTIYF.

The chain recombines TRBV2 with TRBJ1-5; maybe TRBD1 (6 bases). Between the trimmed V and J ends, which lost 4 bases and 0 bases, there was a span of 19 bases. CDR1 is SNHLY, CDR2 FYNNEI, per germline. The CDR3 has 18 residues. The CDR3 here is CASSGSRTERLSNQPQHF. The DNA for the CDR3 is TGTGCCAGCAGTGGTTCCAGGACAGAGCGCCTTAGCAATCAGCCCCAGCATTTT. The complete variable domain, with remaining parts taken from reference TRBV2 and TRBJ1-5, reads EPEVTQTPSHQVTQMGQEVILRCVPISNHLYFYWYRQILGQKVEFLVSFYNNEISEKSEIFDDQFSVERPDGSNFTLKIRSTKLEDSAMYFCASSGSRTERLSNQPQHFGDGTRLSIL.

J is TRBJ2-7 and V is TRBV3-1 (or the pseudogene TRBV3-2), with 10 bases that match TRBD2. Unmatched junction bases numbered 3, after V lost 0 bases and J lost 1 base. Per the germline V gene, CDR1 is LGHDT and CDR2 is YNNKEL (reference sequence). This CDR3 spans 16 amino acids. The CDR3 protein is CASSQDPSGSSYEQYF. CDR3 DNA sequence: TGTGCCAGCAGCCAAGACCCTAGCGGGAGTTCCTACGAGCAGTACTTC.

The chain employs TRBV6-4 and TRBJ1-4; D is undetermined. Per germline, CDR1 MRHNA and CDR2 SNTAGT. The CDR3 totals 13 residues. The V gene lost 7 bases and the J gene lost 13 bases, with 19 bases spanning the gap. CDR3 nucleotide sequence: TGTGCCAGCACTACACCAAAACATATCGGACTGTTTTTT. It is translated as CASTTPKHIGLFF.

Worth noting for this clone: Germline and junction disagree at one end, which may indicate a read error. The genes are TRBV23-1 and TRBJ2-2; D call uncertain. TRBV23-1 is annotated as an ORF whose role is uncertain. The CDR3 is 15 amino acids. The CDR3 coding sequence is TGCGCCAGCCCTATTCGGCGGAGTTTCACCCGGGAGCTGTTTTTT. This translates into CASPIRRSFTRELFF.

This chain's CDR3 is CASSLAGGGETQYF. CDR3 in DNA: TGTGCCAGCAGTCTAGCGGGGGGAGGAGAGACCCAGTACTTC. This chain links TRBV6-5 with TRBJ2-5; TRBD2 aligns across 11 bases. This CDR3 comprises 14 residues. Germline V CDR1 and CDR2: MNHEY, SVGAGI. With 5 bases clipped from V and 4 bases from J, the junction kept 3 bases outside the gene matches.

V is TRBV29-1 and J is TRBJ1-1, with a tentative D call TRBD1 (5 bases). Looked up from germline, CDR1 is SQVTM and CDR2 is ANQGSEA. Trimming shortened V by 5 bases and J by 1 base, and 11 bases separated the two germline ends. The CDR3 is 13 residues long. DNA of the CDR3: TGCAGCGTTCCCAGCCAGGGGAACACTGAAGCTTTCTTT. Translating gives CSVPSQGNTEAFF.